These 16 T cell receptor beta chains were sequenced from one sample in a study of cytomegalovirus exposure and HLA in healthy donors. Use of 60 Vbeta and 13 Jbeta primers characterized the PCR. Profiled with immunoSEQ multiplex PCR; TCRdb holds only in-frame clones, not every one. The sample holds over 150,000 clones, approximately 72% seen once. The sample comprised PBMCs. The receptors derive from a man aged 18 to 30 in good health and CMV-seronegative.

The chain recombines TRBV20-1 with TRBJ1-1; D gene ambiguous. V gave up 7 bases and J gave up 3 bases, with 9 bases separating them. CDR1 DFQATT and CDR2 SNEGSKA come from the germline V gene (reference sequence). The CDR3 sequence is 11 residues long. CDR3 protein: CSGSGDTEAFF. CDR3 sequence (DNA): TGCAGTGGATCGGGAGACACTGAAGCTTTCTTT.

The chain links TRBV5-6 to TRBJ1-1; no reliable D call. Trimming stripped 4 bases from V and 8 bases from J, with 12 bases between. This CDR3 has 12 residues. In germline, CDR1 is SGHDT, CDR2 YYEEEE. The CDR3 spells CASSHPGIEAFF. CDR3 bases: TGTGCCAGCAGCCACCCGGGGATAGAAGCTTTCTTT.

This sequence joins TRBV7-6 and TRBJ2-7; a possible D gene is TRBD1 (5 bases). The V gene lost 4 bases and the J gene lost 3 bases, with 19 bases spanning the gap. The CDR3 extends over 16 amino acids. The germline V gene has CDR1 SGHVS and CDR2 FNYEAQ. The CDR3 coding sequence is TGTGCCAGCAGCTCACATAGGGGCCGGGTGGACTACGAGCAGTACTTC. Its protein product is CASSSHRGRVDYEQYF. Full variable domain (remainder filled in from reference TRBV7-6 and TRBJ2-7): GAGVSQSPRYKVTKRGQDVALRCDPISGHVSLYWYRQALGQGPEFLTYFNYEAQQDKSGLPNDRFSAERPEGSISTLTIQRTEQRDSAMYRCASSSHRGRVDYEQYFGPGTRLTVT.

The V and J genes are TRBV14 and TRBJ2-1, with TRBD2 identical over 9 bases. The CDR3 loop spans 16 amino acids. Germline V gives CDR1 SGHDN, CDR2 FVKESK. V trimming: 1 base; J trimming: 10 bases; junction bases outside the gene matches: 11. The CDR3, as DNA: TGTGCCAGCAGCCAAGTAGGGCGGGAGGGCCTCGGAGAGCAGTTCTTC. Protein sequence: CASSQVGREGLGEQFF.

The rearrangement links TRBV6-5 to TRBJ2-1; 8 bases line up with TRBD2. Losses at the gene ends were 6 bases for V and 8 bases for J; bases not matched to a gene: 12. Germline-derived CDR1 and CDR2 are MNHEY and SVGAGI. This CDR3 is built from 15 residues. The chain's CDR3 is CASSPPYRGGDEQFF. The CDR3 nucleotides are TGTGCCAGCAGCCCTCCTTACCGGGGGGGCGATGAGCAGTTCTTC.

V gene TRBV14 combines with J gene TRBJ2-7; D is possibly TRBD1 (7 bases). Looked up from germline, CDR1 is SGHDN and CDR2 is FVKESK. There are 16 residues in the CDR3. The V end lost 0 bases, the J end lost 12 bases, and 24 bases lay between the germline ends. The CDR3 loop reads CASSQDGVGGGMGPYF. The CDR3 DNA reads TGTGCCAGCAGCCAAGATGGGGTAGGGGGCGGGATGGGGCCGTACTTC.

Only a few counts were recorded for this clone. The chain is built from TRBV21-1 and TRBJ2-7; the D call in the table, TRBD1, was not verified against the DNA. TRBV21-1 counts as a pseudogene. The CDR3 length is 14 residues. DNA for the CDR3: TGTGCCACCAATCCTGGACAGGGACTCTACGAGCAGTACTTC. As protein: CATNPGQGLYEQYF.

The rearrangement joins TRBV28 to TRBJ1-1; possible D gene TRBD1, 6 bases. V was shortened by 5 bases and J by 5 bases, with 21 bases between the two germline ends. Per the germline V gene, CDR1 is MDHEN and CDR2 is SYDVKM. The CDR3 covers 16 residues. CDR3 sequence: CASSKDSQGGETEAFF. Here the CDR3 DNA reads TGTGCCAGCAGTAAGGACAGCCAAGGGGGAGAAACTGAAGCTTTCTTT.

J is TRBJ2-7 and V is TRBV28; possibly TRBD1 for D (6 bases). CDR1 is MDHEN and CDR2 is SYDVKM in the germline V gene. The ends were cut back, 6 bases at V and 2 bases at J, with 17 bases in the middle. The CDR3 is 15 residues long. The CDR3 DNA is TGTGCCAGCAGGACGCCCCAGGGGTCCCCCTACGAGCAGTACTTC. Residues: CASRTPQGSPYEQYF.

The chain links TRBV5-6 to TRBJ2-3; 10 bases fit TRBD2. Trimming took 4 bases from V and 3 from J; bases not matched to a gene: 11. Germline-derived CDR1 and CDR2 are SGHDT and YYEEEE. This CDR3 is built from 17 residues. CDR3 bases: TGTGCCAGCAGCATCCCCCCGAGCGGGAGGGGAACAGATACGCAGTATTTT. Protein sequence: CASSIPPSGRGTDTQYF.

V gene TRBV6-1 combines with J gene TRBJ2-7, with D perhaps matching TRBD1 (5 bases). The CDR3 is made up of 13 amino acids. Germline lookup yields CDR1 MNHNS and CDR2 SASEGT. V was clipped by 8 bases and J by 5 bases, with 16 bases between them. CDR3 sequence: CASGAGSPNEQYF. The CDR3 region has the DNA TGTGCCAGCGGGGCAGGGTCCCCCAACGAGCAGTACTTC.

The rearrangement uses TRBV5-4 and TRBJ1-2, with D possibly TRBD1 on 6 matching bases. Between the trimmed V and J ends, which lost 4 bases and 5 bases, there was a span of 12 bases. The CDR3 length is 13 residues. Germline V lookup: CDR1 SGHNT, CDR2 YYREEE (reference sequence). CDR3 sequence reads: CASSTDRNYGYTF. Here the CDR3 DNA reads TGTGCCAGCAGCACCGACAGGAATTATGGCTACACCTTC.

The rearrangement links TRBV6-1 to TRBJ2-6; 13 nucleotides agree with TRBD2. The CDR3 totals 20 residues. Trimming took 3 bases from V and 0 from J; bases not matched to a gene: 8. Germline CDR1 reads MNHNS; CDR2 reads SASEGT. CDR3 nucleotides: TGTGCCAGCAGTGACGAGACTAGCGGGAGGCCGAGCTCTGGGGCCAACGTCCTGACTTTC. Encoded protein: CASSDETSGRPSSGANVLTF.

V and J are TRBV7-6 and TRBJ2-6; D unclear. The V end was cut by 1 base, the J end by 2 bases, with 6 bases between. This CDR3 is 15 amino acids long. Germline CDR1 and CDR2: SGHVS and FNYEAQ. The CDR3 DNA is TGTGCCAGCAGCTTAGACCCGGCTGGGGCCAACGTCCTGACTTTC. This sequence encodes CASSLDPAGANVLTF.

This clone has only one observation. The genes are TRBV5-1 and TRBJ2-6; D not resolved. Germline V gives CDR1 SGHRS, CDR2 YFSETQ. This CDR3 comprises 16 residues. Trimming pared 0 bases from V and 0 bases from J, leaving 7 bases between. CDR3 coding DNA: TGCGCCAGCAGCTTGGCACCCAGCTCTGGGGCCAACGTCCTGACTTTC. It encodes CASSLAPSSGANVLTF.

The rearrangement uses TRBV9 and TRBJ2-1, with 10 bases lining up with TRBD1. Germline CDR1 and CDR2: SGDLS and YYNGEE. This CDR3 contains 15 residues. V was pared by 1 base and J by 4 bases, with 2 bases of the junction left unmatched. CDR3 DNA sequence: TGTGCCAGCAGCGTAAGACAGGGGGCATACAATGAGCAGTTCTTC. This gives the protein CASSVRQGAYNEQFF.